At least ten counts were recorded for the clone carrying this T cell receptor beta chain. This entry is derived from a study of T cells in Graves' hyperthyroidism and ophthalmopathy. There were TCR beta CDR3 regions amplified from RNA transcripts. The primer set for the first-round RT-PCR of the TCR CDR3 was HTBI. MiXCR, run by TCRdb on the multiplex PCR reads, gives a single entry per CDR3 protein. Here the sample spans about 610,000 distinct CDR3 sequences, more than 15% being singletons. Germline assignment: CDR1 DFQATT and CDR2 SNEGSKA (reference sequence). The V end lost 4 bases, the J end lost 1 base, and 15 bases lay between the germline ends. The CDR3 covers 15 residues.

V and J are TRBV20-1 and TRBJ2-3; no reliable D call. The sequence derives from a woman in her 40s with Graves' ophthalmopathy. Sequencing used blood. CDR3 protein: CSATQADMGTDTQYF. The CDR3 DNA reads as TGCAGTGCTACCCAGGCTGACATGGGCACAGATACGCAGTATTTT.